A selection of T cell receptor beta chains follows, all from one sample in a study of CD8+ T cells in alopecia areata. Data came from immunoSEQ multiplex PCR; TCRdb stores just in-frame clones and leaves some out. Of some 58,000 clones in the sample, more than 45% were seen once. Sequenced material: CD8+ T cells sorted from blood, taken around week 37, from a patient treated with tofacitinib. The receptors stem from a human donor with alopecia areata. CDR3s include the opening cysteine and the closing phenylalanine or tryptophan. Each record gives: D gene, clone size, V gene, J gene, CDR3 protein, CDR3 DNA. D genes are given only for firm matches. Clone size is stated in some rows and not others, as once, few, many or a class when expanded.

>-|-|TRBV5-1|TRBJ1-1
CASSLAPGRTWGNTEAFF
TGCGCCAGCAGCTTGGCCCCGGGACGTACATGGGGGAACACTGAAGCTTTCTTT
>-|-|TRBV7-9|TRBJ2-5
CASSLDSNQETQYF
TGTGCCAGCAGCTTAGACAGTAACCAAGAGACCCAGTACTTC
>TRBD1|-|TRBV29-1|TRBJ2-7
CSVEWGQSYEQYF
TGCAGCGTTGAATGGGGACAGTCCTACGAGCAGTACTTC
>-|-|TRBV29-1|TRBJ2-7
CSVAQGTYEQYF
TGCAGCGTTGCCCAAGGCACCTACGAGCAGTACTTC
>-|-|TRBV9|TRBJ2-7
CASSRGQNSYEQYF
TGTGCCAGCAGCAGAGGACAGAACTCCTACGAGCAGTACTTC
>-|once|TRBV9|TRBJ2-5
CASSPTPGFQETQYF
TGTGCCAGCAGCCCTACCCCGGGTTTCCAAGAGACCCAGTACTTC
>-|-|TRBV6-1|TRBJ2-2
CASSEAGDTGELFF
TGTGCCAGCAGTGAAGCAGGGGACACCGGGGAGCTGTTTTTT
>TRBD1|-|TRBV5-1|TRBJ2-7
CASSVGTGIEQYF
TGCGCCAGCAGCGTAGGGACAGGGATCGAGCAGTACTTC
>TRBD2|once|TRBV15|TRBJ2-7
CATSRAPAGGPGEQYF
TGTGCCACCAGCAGAGCTCCAGCGGGAGGGCCAGGGGAGCAGTACTTC
>-|-|TRBV4-2|TRBJ2-2
CASKTRPGLNTGELFF
TGTGCCAGCAAAACACGACCGGGACTGAACACCGGGGAGCTGTTTTTT
>-|-|TRBV30|TRBJ2-1
CAWMTAYNEQFF
TGTGCCTGGATGACAGCCTACAATGAGCAGTTCTTC
>-|-|TRBV9|TRBJ2-5
CASSGPAEETQYF
TGTGCCAGCAGCGGGCCTGCAGAAGAGACCCAGTACTTC
>-|few|TRBV29-1|TRBJ2-1
CSDGTGEFF
TGCAGCGACGGGACGGGCGAGTTCTTC
>TRBD2|-|TRBV15|TRBJ2-1
CATSRDRAGAANEQFF
TGTGCCACCAGCAGAGATCGGGCGGGAGCCGCCAATGAGCAGTTCTTC
>TRBD2|-|TRBV10-2|TRBJ2-1
CASSQGASGTDNEQFF
TGCGCCAGCAGCCAAGGGGCTAGCGGGACAGACAATGAGCAGTTCTTC
>-|-|TRBV5-1|TRBJ1-1
CASSWAEGTEAFF
TGCGCCAGCAGCTGGGCGGAGGGCACTGAAGCTTTCTTT
>-|-|TRBV7-2|TRBJ2-7
CASSLPRAGGGDEQYF
TGTGCCAGCAGCTTACCACGGGCGGGTGGGGGAGACGAGCAGTACTTC
>-|-|TRBV2|TRBJ2-1
CASSDDATKQFF
TGTGCCAGCAGTGATGACGCCACGAAGCAGTTCTTC
>TRBD2|-|TRBV9|TRBJ2-5
CASSTSLTSGSNQETQYF
TGTGCCAGCAGCACCTCCCTCACTAGCGGGAGTAACCAAGAGACCCAGTACTTC
>TRBD1|few|TRBV19|TRBJ1-5
CASSIGRGPGQPQHF
TGTGCCAGTAGTATTGGCAGGGGGCCAGGTCAGCCCCAGCATTTT
>-|few|TRBV2|TRBJ1-2
CASSSRGVYGYTF
TGTGCCAGCAGTTCGCGCGGGGTCTATGGCTACACCTTC
>-|few|TRBV9|TRBJ2-5
CASSVGTQETQYF
TGTGCCAGCAGCGTAGGGACCCAAGAGACCCAGTACTTC
>-|-|TRBV29-1|TRBJ2-1
CSVDFPTSYNEQFF
TGCAGCGTTGATTTTCCGACCTCCTACAATGAGCAGTTCTTC
>-|-|TRBV5-1|TRBJ2-7
CASSYRTPAADYEQYF
TGCGCCAGCAGCTACCGTACCCCGGCCGCTGACTACGAGCAGTACTTC